What follows is one T cell receptor (gamma chain) and its context. The V gene's germline CDR1 is VENAVY and CDR2 YDSYNSRV. This CDR3 spans 16 amino acids. V lost 3 bases, J lost 17 bases, and 24 bases stayed unmatched. This sample stems from a study of intestinal T cells in coeliac disease. Genomic DNA came from ten roughly 5-µm formalin-fixed paraffin-embedded scrolls per case. The TRG library came from roughly 200 ng of biopsy DNA amplified with LymphoTrack primers. TCRdb processed the multiplex PCR reads again with the CATT caller. The sample carries about 900 gamma-chain clones, 46% recorded once. This TCR derives from a human donor with celiac disease. This chain joins TRGV8 and TRGJP2. Sequencing was done on a sample of a duodenal biopsy. CDR3 loop: CATWDGGSGVWVSKTF. CDR3 DNA: TGTGCCACCTGGGATGGCGGCTCCGGGGTTTGGGTATCAAAGACGTTT.